This TCR beta chain came from a study of beta chain features in type 1 diabetes. Study-wide background: Cells sorted and examined across all samples totaled more than 90,000,000.

CDR1 and CDR2 (germline): MDHEN, SYDVKM. The CDR3 contains 13 residues. V lost 6 bases to trimming and J lost 8 bases, with 16 bases between them. Sequencing targeted expressed TCRB transcripts, as all isolated RNA had been reverse transcribed. Here immunoSEQ multiplex PCR was the method, and the copy in TCRdb shows in-frame clones only, minus some. The sample includes 310,000 or so clones, 11% of them seen just once. The J gene is TRBJ1-2, the V gene TRBV28, with D perhaps TRBD1 (6 bases). The sample consisted of naive CD4+ T cells from blood. This TCR derives from a woman under 40 in good health. The CDR3 DNA sequence: TGTGCCAGCAGCCCAGGACAGTTGGCGGGCTACACCTTC. Translated: CASSPGQLAGYTF.